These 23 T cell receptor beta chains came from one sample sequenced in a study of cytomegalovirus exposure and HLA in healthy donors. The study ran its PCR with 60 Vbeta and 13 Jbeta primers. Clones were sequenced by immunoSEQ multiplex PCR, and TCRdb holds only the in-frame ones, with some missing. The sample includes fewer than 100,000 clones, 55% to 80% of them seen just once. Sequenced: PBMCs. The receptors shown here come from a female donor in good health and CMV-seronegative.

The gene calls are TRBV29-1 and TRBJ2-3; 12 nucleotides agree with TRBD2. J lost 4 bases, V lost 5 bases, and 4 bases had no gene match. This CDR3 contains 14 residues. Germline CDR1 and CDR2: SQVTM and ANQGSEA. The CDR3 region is CSVLLAGGSDTQYF. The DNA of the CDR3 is TGCAGCGTTCTACTAGCGGGAGGATCAGATACGCAGTATTTT.

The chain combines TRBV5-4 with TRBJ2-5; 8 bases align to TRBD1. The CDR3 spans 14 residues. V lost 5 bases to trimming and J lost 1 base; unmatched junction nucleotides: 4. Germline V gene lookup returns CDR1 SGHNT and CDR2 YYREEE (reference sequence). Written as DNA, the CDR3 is TGTGCCAGCAGTTCAACAGGGGGCCAAGAGACCCAGTACTTC. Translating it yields CASSSTGGQETQYF.

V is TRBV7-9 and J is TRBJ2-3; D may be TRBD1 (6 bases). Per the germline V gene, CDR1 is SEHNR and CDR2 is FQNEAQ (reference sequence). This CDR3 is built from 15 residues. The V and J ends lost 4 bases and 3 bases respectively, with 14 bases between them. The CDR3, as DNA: TGTGCCAGCAGCTCCCGCGTCACAGGGACAGATACGCAGTATTTT. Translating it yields CASSSRVTGTDTQYF.

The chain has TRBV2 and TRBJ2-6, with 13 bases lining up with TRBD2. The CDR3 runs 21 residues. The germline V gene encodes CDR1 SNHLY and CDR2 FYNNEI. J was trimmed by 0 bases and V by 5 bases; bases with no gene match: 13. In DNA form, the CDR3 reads TGTGCCAGCAGTCCCACAGGGAGACTAGCGGGAGGCCTCTCTGGGGCCAACGTCCTGACTTTC. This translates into CASSPTGRLAGGLSGANVLTF.

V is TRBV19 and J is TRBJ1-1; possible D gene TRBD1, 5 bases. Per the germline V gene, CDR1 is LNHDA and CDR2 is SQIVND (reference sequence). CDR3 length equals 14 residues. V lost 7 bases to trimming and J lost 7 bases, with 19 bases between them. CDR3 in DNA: TGTGCCAGTACCTCCGGGGGGGGAGAGGGTGAAGCTTTCTTT. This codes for CASTSGGGEGEAFF.

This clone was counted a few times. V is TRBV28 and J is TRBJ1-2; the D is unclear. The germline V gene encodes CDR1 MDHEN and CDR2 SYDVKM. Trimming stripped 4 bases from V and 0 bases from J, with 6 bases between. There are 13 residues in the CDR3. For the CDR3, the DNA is TGTGCCAGCAGTTACGGGGCTAACTATGGCTACACCTTC. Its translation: CASSYGANYGYTF.

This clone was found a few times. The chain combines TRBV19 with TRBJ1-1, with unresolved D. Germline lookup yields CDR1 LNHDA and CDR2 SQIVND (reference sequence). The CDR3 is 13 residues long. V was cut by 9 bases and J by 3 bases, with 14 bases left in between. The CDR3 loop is CASSLGVDTEAFF. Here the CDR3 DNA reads TGTGCCAGCTCTCTGGGCGTTGACACTGAAGCTTTCTTT.

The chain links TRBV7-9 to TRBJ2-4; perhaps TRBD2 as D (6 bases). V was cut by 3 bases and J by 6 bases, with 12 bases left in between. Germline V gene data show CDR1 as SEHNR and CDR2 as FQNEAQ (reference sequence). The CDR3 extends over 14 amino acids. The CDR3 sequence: CASSFGQGGNIQYF. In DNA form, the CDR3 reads TGTGCCAGCAGCTTTGGGCAGGGAGGAAACATTCAGTACTTC.

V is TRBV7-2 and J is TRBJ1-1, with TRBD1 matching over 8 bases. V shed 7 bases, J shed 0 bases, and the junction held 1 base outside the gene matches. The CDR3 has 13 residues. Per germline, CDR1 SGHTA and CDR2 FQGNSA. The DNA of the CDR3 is TGTGCCAGCAAGGGACAGGTGAACACTGAAGCTTTCTTT. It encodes CASKGQVNTEAFF.

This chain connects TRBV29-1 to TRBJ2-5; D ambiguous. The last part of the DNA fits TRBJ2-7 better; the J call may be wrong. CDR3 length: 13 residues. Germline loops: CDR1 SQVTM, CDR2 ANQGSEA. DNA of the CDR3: TGCAGCGTTGTCCGACTTAATTCCTACGAGCAGTACTTC. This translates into CSVVRLNSYEQYF.

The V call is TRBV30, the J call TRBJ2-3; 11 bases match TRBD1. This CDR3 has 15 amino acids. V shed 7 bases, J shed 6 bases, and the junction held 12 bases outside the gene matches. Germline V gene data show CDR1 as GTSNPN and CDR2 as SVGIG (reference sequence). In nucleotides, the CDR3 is TGTGCCTCGATCCTGCCGGACAGGGGGCGGGATACGCAGTATTTT. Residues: CASILPDRGRDTQYF.

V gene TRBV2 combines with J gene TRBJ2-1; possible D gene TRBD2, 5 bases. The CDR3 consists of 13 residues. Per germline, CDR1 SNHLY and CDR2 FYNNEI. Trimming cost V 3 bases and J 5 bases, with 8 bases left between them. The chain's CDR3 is CASSEEVDNEQFF. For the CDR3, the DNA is TGTGCCAGCAGTGAGGAGGTCGACAATGAGCAGTTCTTC.

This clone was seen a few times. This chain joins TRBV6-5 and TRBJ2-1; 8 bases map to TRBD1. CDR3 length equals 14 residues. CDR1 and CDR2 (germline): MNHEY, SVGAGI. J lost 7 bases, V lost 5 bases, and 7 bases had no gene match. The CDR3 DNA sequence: TGTGCCAGCAGTCGGACAGGGAAGGGGAATGAGCAGTTCTTC. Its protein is CASSRTGKGNEQFF.

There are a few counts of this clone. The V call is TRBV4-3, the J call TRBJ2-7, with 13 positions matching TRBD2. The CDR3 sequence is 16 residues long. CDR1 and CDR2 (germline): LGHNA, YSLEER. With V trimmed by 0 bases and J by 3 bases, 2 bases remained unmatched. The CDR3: CASSQDRTSGGYEQYF. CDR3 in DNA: TGCGCCAGCAGCCAAGATCGGACTAGCGGGGGCTACGAGCAGTACTTC.

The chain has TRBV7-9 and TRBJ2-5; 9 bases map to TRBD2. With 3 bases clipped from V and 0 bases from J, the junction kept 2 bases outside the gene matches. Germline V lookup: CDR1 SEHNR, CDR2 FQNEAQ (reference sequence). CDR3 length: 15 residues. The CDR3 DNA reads TGTGCCAGCAGCTTCAGCGGGGGGTACCAAGAGACCCAGTACTTC. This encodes CASSFSGGYQETQYF. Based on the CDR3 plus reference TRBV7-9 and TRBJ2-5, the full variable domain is DTGVSQNPRHKITKRGQNVTFRCDPISEHNRLYWYRQTLGQGPEFLTYFQNEAQLEKSRLLSDRFSAERPKGSFSTLEIQRTEQGDSAMYLCASSFSGGYQETQYFGPGTRLLVL.

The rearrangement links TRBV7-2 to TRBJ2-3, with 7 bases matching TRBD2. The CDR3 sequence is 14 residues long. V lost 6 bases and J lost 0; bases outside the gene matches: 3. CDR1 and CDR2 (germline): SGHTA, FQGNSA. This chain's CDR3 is CASRTGGSTDTQYF. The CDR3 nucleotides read TGTGCCAGCAGGACGGGGGGTAGCACAGATACGCAGTATTTT.

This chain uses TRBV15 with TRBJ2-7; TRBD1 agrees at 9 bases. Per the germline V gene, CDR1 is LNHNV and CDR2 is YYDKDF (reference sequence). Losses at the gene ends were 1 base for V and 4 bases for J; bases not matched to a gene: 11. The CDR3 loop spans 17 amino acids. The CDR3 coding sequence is TGTGCCACCAGCAGAGCCGGGGGCGGACAGGGGAGTTACGAGCAGTACTTC. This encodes CATSRAGGGQGSYEQYF.

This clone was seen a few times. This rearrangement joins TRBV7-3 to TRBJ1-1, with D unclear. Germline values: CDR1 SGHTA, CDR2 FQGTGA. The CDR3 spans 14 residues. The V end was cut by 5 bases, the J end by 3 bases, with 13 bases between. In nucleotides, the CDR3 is TGTGCCAGCAGCCCTGGGCCTTGGGACACTGAAGCTTTCTTT. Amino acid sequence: CASSPGPWDTEAFF.

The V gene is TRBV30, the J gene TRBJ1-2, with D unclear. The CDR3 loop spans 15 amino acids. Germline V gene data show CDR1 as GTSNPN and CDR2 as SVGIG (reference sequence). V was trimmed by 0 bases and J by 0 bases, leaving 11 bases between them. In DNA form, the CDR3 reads TGTGCCTGGAGTGTACCTGGGGAGGCTAACTATGGCTACACCTTC. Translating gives CAWSVPGEANYGYTF.

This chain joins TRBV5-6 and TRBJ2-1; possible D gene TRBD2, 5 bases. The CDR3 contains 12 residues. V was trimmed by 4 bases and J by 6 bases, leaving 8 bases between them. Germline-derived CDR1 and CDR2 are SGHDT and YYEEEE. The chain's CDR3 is CASSPSGNEQFF. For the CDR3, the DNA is TGTGCCAGCAGCCCGAGCGGCAATGAGCAGTTCTTC.

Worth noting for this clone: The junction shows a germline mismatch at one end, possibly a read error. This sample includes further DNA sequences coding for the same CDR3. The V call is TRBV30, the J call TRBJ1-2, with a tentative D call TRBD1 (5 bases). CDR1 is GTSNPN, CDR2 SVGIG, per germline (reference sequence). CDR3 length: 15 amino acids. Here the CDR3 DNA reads TGCGCCTGGAGTGTACTGGGCAGGGTGTTGAGTGGCTACACCTTC. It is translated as CAWSVLGRVLSGYTF.

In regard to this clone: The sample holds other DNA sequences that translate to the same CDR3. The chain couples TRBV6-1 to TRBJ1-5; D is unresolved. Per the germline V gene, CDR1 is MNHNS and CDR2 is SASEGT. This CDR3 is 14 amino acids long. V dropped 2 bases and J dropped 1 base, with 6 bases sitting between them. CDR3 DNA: TGTGCCAGCAGTGAAACAGTCAGCAATCAGCCCCAGCATTTT. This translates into CASSETVSNQPQHF.

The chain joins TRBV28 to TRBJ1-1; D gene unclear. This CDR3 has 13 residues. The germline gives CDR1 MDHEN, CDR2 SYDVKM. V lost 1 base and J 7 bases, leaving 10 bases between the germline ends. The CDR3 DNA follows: TGTGCCAGCAGTTTATCTGGCAGTTTTGAAGCTTTCTTT. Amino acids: CASSLSGSFEAFF.